This T cell receptor beta chain stems from a study of blood T cell repertoires in COVID-19 (TCRdb year 2020). About the investigation overall: Samples covering the acute and convalescent phases of COVID-19 were provided by collaborators in the United States, Italy and Spain. Where HLA class I and class II types were available, the types were taken from metadata supplied by the sample provider, not from assay-based typing. The dataset comprised deeply sampled blood TCRbeta repertoires from subjects exposed to, actively infected with, or recovered from COVID-19. The samples were drawn from two sources: the first 160 participants of the ongoing ImmuneRACE study, and approximately 1,300 subjects contributed by 6 global collaborators. The repertoires were released in a freely available public database meant as a resource for research on the immune response to SARS-CoV-2. Sample metadata almost always included a de-identified subject ID, COVID-19 status, age in years and sex. The prospective study material was composed of cDNA or gDNA derived from T cells, B-cell-depleted T cells, or PBMCs.

To note about this clone: This receptor's antigen is unknown. Nothing much larger sits one base from this clone, and base qualities are not available.

Spanning cysteine to phenylalanine, the CDR3 consists of 16 amino acids. Only the CDR3 DNA is retained, 48 bases long and in frame from the first base. Relative to germline, V is 2 bases shorter and J is 8 bases shorter, with 19 bases between their ends. Based on the germline V gene, the CDR1 and CDR2 sequences are MNHEY and SVGAGI. TCRbeta CDR3 regions were amplified from genomic DNA using the immunoSEQ Assay, a bias-controlled multiplex PCR. For the original study's pipeline: Within the assay, amplification of reference gene primers was used to estimate how many nucleated cells each sample contained. To quantify the absolute abundance of each unique TCRbeta CDR3 rearrangement, sequence reads were collapsed and filtered. For each sample, productive Simpson clonality was calculated by taking the square root of Simpson's diversity index across productive rearrangements. In its TCRdb copy, this immuneACCESS table keeps in-frame sequences only and misses some clones. Where compared with another copy, unresolved V genes explain less than half of these, and the others have no known cause. D and trimming were read from the DNA, whereas the V and J calls and clone size are those reported in that table. This sample lists about 220,000 clones; 80% to 85% were detected once. The top ten hold less than 20% of the sample.

Beyond this particular receptor, the publication reports: How much clinical and demographic metadata was included differed by source and by participant, and the metadata was provided uncurated.

Collaborating institutions collected whole blood in K2EDTA tubes following their own protocols. Collaborator samples were shipped for TCRbeta analysis as frozen whole blood, isolated PBMCs, or DNA extracted from either sample type. In this chain, TRBV6-5 is recombined with TRBJ1-3; the D gene is possibly TRBD1, with 5 bases matching. The source of this sequence is a young man with active or convalescent COVID-19. Input material: peripheral blood. In nucleotide form, the sequence is TGTGCCAGCAGTTACAAGTCGTCTTGGGGGGAGGACACCATATATTTT. This gives the protein CASSYKSSWGEDTIYF.